These 14 T cell receptor beta chains were all obtained from the same sample, sequenced in a study of regulatory T cells in long-lasting Graves disease. Indicated time point: newly diagnosed GD, antithyroid drugs for less than 3 months. Following extraction of RNA from PBMCs, that RNA was used to make the TCR library. Arm-PCR of CDR3 regions and iRepertoire HTBI primers were used to build TCR beta libraries. TCRdb used MiXCR to reprocess the multiplex PCR reads, holding one entry per CDR3 protein. Seen here are about 530,000 distinct CDR3 sequences, about 16% observed once, and the top ten hold roughly 25%. Separately, the same data were catalogued under a study of T cells in Graves' hyperthyroidism and ophthalmopathy.

Sequencing used peripheral blood mononuclear cells (PBMCs), obtained at new diagnosis, from a patient treated with antithyroid drugs. These receptors were collected from a woman in her forties or fifties with Graves disease.

This clonotype has more than one count but fewer than ten. The DNA of the CDR3 is TGTGCCAGCAGTGCCAGCGGGACAGGGGGGCATGGCTACACCTTC. It codes for CASSASGTGGHGYTF. The rearrangement uses TRBV2 and TRBJ1-2, with TRBD1 matching over 11 bases. J lost 6 bases, V lost 4 bases, and 7 bases had no gene match. The CDR3 is made up of 15 amino acids. CDR1 and CDR2 (germline): SNHLY, FYNNEI.

In this sample, this clonotype turned up a few times. The V call is TRBV6-1, the J call TRBJ1-1, with 7 bases that match TRBD1. Germline-derived CDR1 and CDR2 are MNHNS and SASEGT. J was trimmed by 5 bases and V by 6 bases; bases with no gene match: 6. The CDR3 contains 13 residues. CDR3 protein: CASRRDRATEAFF. The CDR3 DNA is TGTGCCAGCAGGCGAGACAGGGCGACTGAAGCTTTCTTT.

This clonotype was counted ten times or more. V usage is TRBV11-2 and J usage is TRBJ2-5; a possible D gene is TRBD1 (7 bases). Germline loops: CDR1 SGHAT, CDR2 FQNNGV. Trimming left V 5 bases short and J 5 bases short, with 15 bases between. This CDR3 comprises 14 residues. The CDR3 loop is CASSPGGFRETQYF. CDR3 nucleotide sequence: TGTGCCAGCAGCCCAGGGGGGTTCCGGGAGACCCAGTACTTC. Based on the CDR3 plus reference TRBV11-2 and TRBJ2-5, the full variable domain is EAGVAQSPRYKIIEKRQSVAFWCNPISGHATLYWYQQILGQGPKLLIQFQNNGVVDDSQLPKDRFSAERLKGVDSTLKIQPAKLEDSAVYLCASSPGGFRETQYFGPGTRLLVL.

This clonotype came up many times. The chain is built from TRBV6-2 or TRBV6-3 and TRBJ2-7; D unresolved. Germline V CDR1 and CDR2: MNHEY, SVGEGT. Between the trimmed V and J ends, which lost 0 bases and 0 bases, there was a span of 6 bases. This CDR3 spans 14 amino acids. CDR3 amino acids: CASSYSDGSYEQYF. The CDR3 nucleotides read TGTGCCAGCAGTTACTCGGACGGCTCCTACGAGCAGTACTTC.

This clonotype was recorded many times. J is TRBJ1-1 and V is TRBV27, with 8 positions matching TRBD1. CDR3 length: 14 amino acids. V dropped 7 bases and J dropped 4; count of bases not matched to a gene: 8. Germline CDR1 and CDR2: MNHEY and SMNVEV (reference sequence). The CDR3 DNA reads as TGTGCCAGCATCCGACAGGGGCGCGGCACTGAAGCTTTCTTT. Encoded protein: CASIRQGRGTEAFF.

This clonotype was seen ten or more times. J is TRBJ2-5 and V is TRBV18; D tentatively fits TRBD1 or TRBD2 (5 bases each). The CDR3 length is 15 residues. The V end lost 0 bases, the J end lost 6 bases, and 14 bases lay between the germline ends. The V gene's germline CDR1 is KGHSH and CDR2 LQKENI. The CDR3 DNA is TGTGCCAGCTCACCACCGGGGCGGACTGGGAAGACCCAGTACTTC. This translates into CASSPPGRTGKTQYF. Full variable domain (missing parts from reference TRBV18 and TRBJ2-5): NAGVMQNPRHLVRRRGQEARLRCSPMKGHSHVYWYRQLPEEGLKFMVYLQKENIIDESGMPKERFSAEFPKEGPSILRIQQVVRGDSAAYFCASSPPGRTGKTQYFGPGTRLLVL.

The table lists this clonotype with many counts. The rearrangement joins TRBV28 to TRBJ1-1; 10 bases match TRBD1. V gave up 4 bases and J gave up 9 bases; unmatched junction bases: 14. Germline V gene lookup returns CDR1 MDHEN and CDR2 SYDVKM. This CDR3 comprises 16 residues. The CDR3 DNA follows: TGTGCCAGCAGTTCATACAGGACAGGGGGAAGTAAGAAAGCTTTCTTT. It is translated as CASSSYRTGGSKKAFF.

In the case of this clonotype: A clone one base away is much larger, so this may be a read error. The chain links TRBV12-3 or TRBV12-4 to TRBJ2-1, with TRBD2 as a possible D gene (6 bases). The germline V and J ends were trimmed by 6 bases and 10 bases, with 22 bases remaining between them. The CDR3 is 15 residues long. DNA of the CDR3: TGTGCCAGCAGCCCTAGACGGGGGAGCTCCTACGAGCAGTTCTTC. Translating gives CASSPRRGSSYEQFF.

The chain combines TRBV9 with TRBJ1-5; tentatively, D is TRBD1 (5 bases). This CDR3 comprises 12 residues. Looked up from germline, CDR1 is SGDLS and CDR2 is YYNGEE. V lost 5 bases to trimming and J lost 7 bases, with 10 bases between them. The CDR3 protein is CASRSRGQPQHF. The DNA for the CDR3 is TGTGCCAGCAGGAGTCGGGGGCAGCCCCAGCATTTT. Looking up the rest from reference TRBV9 and TRBJ1-5 gives the full variable domain: DSGVTQTPKHLITATGQRVTLRCSPRSGDLSVYWYQQSLDQGLQFLIQYYNGEERAKGNILERFSAQQFPDLHSELNLSSLELGDSALYFCASRSRGQPQHFGDGTRLSIL.

Many counts were recorded for this clonotype. The chain recombines TRBV20-1 with TRBJ1-1; 7 nucleotides align to TRBD1. The germline gives CDR1 DFQATT, CDR2 SNEGSKA (reference sequence). The CDR3 spans 14 residues. Germline trimming cut 4 bases from V and 4 bases from J; bases unmatched to any gene: 9. CDR3 residues: CSAKIGGGGTEAFF. In DNA, the CDR3 is TGCAGTGCTAAGATAGGGGGCGGGGGCACTGAAGCTTTCTTT.

On this clonotype: A read error may explain this, as a much larger clone is one base away. This chain joins TRBV20-1 and TRBJ2-5, with D tentatively TRBD2 (5 bases). Germline CDR1 DFQATT, CDR2 SNEGSKA (reference sequence). V lost 6 bases and J 11 bases, leaving 22 bases between the germline ends. This CDR3 spans 13 amino acids. CDR3 sequence (DNA): TGCAGTGCCAATAGCGTCTCCTACAATGAGCAGTACTTC. Its translation is CSANSVSYNEQYF.

This clonotype was found many times. The V gene is TRBV7-9, the J gene TRBJ2-1; 8 bases match TRBD1. The CDR3 runs to 14 residues. Germline CDR1 is SEHNR and CDR2 is FQNEAQ (reference sequence). V shed 3 bases and J 8 bases; nucleotides not matched to a gene: 6. The CDR3 DNA is TGTGCCAGCAGCTTGCCAGGGGGCCTTCATGAGCAGTTCTTC. Translated, it gives CASSLPGGLHEQFF.

The gene calls are TRBV29-1 and TRBJ2-1; no clear D. Germline V CDR1 and CDR2: SQVTM, ANQGSEA. The CDR3 loop spans 10 amino acids. With 7 bases removed from V and 7 bases from J, the gap between germline ends came to 8 bases. The CDR3 spells CSAGSNEQFF. In nucleotides, the CDR3 is TGCAGCGCAGGTTCGAATGAGCAGTTCTTC.

This clonotype showed up many times. The chain joins TRBV28 to TRBJ2-5; TRBD2 agrees at 10 bases. The CDR3 totals 15 residues. Germline V gives CDR1 MDHEN, CDR2 SYDVKM. With V trimmed by 5 bases and J by 7 bases, 10 bases remained unmatched. The CDR3 coding sequence is TGTGCCAGCAGTAAAAATAGCGGGGGGCGGCCGACCCAGTACTTC. Protein product: CASSKNSGGRPTQYF.